This entry features one T cell receptor beta chain sequence. What it recognizes is unknown. These data are taken from a study of monozygotic twins with inflammatory bowel disease. Using eight separate reactions per sample, the authors generated cDNA. UMIs that included a 6-nucleotide sample barcode were added by template switching, which took place during cDNA synthesis. TCRdb re-called the 5' RACE reads; every CDR3 protein appears as one record, without DNA. This sample lists 80,000 or so distinct CDR3 sequences; its ten largest clones have 7.4%. Study-wide points: By inverse Simpson index, TCRbeta diversity was lower in IBD patients than in healthy co-twins. Differences in immunosuppressive treatment may have been a source of added variability in patient repertoires.

The sequence was obtained from a human donor with ulcerative colitis or Crohn's disease, or a healthy co-twin of an affected twin (not recorded which). What was sequenced was blood.

This chain's CDR3 is CASSPTSGYTF. This chain connects TRBV18 to TRBJ1-2. From germline, CDR1 is KGHSH and CDR2 LQKENI. The CDR3 sequence is 11 residues long.